These 30 T cell receptor beta chains were sequenced from one sample in a study of graft-versus-host responses after intestinal transplantation. Produced via immunoSEQ multiplex PCR; TCRdb's table is partial and in-frame only. The repertoire includes 50,000 to 75,000 clones, roughly nine tenths of them detected once, and about 1.7% sits in the top ten. No antigen has been assigned to these receptors. Source: unstimulated CD8+ T cells sorted from spleen or lymph node cells, taken before transplant. These TCRs come from a human donor who was the organ donor for an intestinal transplant.

V usage is TRBV28 and J usage is TRBJ1-5, with TRBD1 matching 8 bases. With V trimmed by 7 bases and J by 5 bases, 7 bases remained unmatched. Germline CDR1 is MDHEN and CDR2 is SYDVKM. The CDR3 spans 14 residues. The CDR3: CASNFGQGYQPQHF. As DNA, the CDR3 is TGTGCCAGCAACTTCGGACAGGGATATCAGCCCCAGCATTTT.

The chain combines TRBV9 with TRBJ2-3; a possible D gene is TRBD1 (5 bases). The V end lost 3 bases, the J end lost 1 base, and 27 bases lay between the germline ends. The CDR3 loop spans 20 amino acids. CDR1 SGDLS and CDR2 YYNGEE come from the germline V gene. The DNA for the CDR3 is TGTGCCAGCAGCGCCCGACAGCCCCGGGTCCCACTCGGTGGCACAGATACGCAGTATTTT. Its translation is CASSARQPRVPLGGTDTQYF.

This rearrangement joins TRBV21-1 to TRBJ1-3. TRBV21-1 is listed as a pseudogene. The CDR3 is made up of 17 amino acids. The CDR3 nucleotides are TGTGCCAGCAGAATCGGGATAGCTACAACACCACGAAACACCATATATTTT. Translating gives CASRIGIATTPRNTIYF.

This clone was recorded a few times. This sequence joins TRBV5-6 and TRBJ2-1; 13 bases map to TRBD2. The CDR3 spans 16 residues. V lost 3 bases and J lost 2; bases outside the gene matches: 2. Germline V gene data show CDR1 as SGHDT and CDR2 as YYEEEE. The CDR3 sequence is CASSYGTSGAYNEQFF. CDR3 DNA sequence: TGTGCCAGCAGCTATGGGACTAGCGGGGCCTACAATGAGCAGTTCTTC.

This sequence joins TRBV11-2 and TRBJ1-1; D call uncertain. Trimming took 1 base from V and 4 from J, leaving 10 bases between them. The CDR3 loop spans 14 amino acids. Germline lookup yields CDR1 SGHAT and CDR2 FQNNGV. CDR3 bases: TGTGCCAGCAGCTTAGGTTCGGCAGGCACTGAAGCTTTCTTT. This codes for CASSLGSAGTEAFF.

The chain links TRBV28 to TRBJ1-2, with D possibly TRBD1 on 6 matching bases. The CDR3 extends over 14 amino acids. Trimming removed 5 bases from V and 4 bases from J, with 14 bases in between. The germline V gene encodes CDR1 MDHEN and CDR2 SYDVKM. DNA of the CDR3: TGTGCCAGCAGTCCGCCAGGGGAGGGCTATGGCTACACCTTC. This gives the protein CASSPPGEGYGYTF.

V usage is TRBV27 and J usage is TRBJ2-1, with a weak D call TRBD1 (6 bases). CDR3 size: 13 residues. Germline loops: CDR1 MNHEY, CDR2 SMNVEV (reference sequence). Trimming took off 5 bases at V and 7 bases at J, with 12 bases between the two ends. The DNA of the CDR3 is TGTGCCAGCAGTGGCAGGGGAATAAATGAGCAGTTCTTC. This sequence encodes CASSGRGINEQFF.

The genes are TRBV28 and TRBJ1-1, with 7 bases identical to TRBD1. The length of the CDR3 is 14 residues. J gave up 2 bases and V 4 bases, and 4 bases lay outside the gene matches. The germline V gene has CDR1 MDHEN and CDR2 SYDVKM. The CDR3 DNA follows: TGTGCCAGCAGTTGGGGACAGACAAACACTGAAGCTTTCTTT. It translates to CASSWGQTNTEAFF.

The chain has TRBV11-2 and TRBJ1-1; 7 bases align to TRBD1. Germline-derived CDR1 and CDR2 are SGHAT and FQNNGV. V trimming: 5 bases; J trimming: 5 bases; junction bases outside the gene matches: 8. The CDR3 loop spans 14 amino acids. The DNA for the CDR3 is TGTGCCAGCAGCACGCACAGGGGAAAGACTGAAGCTTTCTTT. It is translated as CASSTHRGKTEAFF.

The genes are TRBV28 and TRBJ2-1, with TRBD2 as a possible D gene (6 bases). The CDR3 is 15 amino acids. The germline CDR1 and CDR2 sequences are MDHEN and SYDVKM. Between the trimmed V and J ends, which lost 1 base and 5 bases, there was a span of 12 bases. In DNA form, the CDR3 reads TGTGCCAGCAGTTTATTTAGGACTACCGACAATGAGCAGTTCTTC. This codes for CASSLFRTTDNEQFF.

V and J are TRBV10-2 and TRBJ2-5; D is unresolved. The J call may be incorrect, as the DNA end agrees better with TRBJ2-7. The CDR3 runs 12 residues. Germline-derived CDR1 and CDR2 are WSHSY and SAAADI. CDR3 loop: CASTGSSYEQYF. CDR3 nucleotides: TGCGCCAGCACTGGGTCCTCCTACGAGCAGTACTTC.

V usage is TRBV27 and J usage is TRBJ2-1, with 7 positions matching TRBD2. The V segment lost 1 base and the J segment 0 bases; nucleotides outside the gene matches: 6. The length of the CDR3 is 17 residues. CDR1 and CDR2 (germline): MNHEY, SMNVEV (reference sequence). The CDR3 coding sequence is TGTGCCAGCAGTTTATTTCTAGCGGAGAGCTCCTACAATGAGCAGTTCTTC. It is translated as CASSLFLAESSYNEQFF.

This clone was recorded once. The chain carries TRBV20-1 and TRBJ1-2; D is unresolved. V was pared by 3 bases and J by 5 bases, with 7 bases between. Germline V lookup: CDR1 DFQATT, CDR2 SNEGSKA (reference sequence). The length of the CDR3 is 11 residues. CDR3 nucleotide sequence: TGCAGTGCTAGTTCTGAGTATGGCTACACCTTC. It is translated as CSASSEYGYTF.

J is TRBJ2-7 and V is TRBV5-4, with D possibly TRBD2 on 7 matching bases. Between the trimmed V and J ends, which lost 3 bases and 6 bases, there was a span of 19 bases. This CDR3 has 15 residues. Germline values: CDR1 SGHNT, CDR2 YYREEE (reference sequence). The CDR3 loop is CASSSIGGANSEQYF. The CDR3 coding sequence is TGTGCCAGCAGCTCGATTGGGGGGGCAAATTCCGAGCAGTACTTC.

There are a few counts of this clone. V usage is TRBV6-6 and J usage is TRBJ2-7; D may be TRBD2 (5 bases). The germline CDR1 and CDR2 sequences are MNHNY and SVGAGI (reference sequence). The CDR3 extends over 15 amino acids. V was clipped by 0 bases and J by 3 bases, with 12 bases between them. The CDR3: CASSYSGEQDYEQYF. CDR3 sequence (DNA): TGTGCCAGCAGTTACTCTGGGGAGCAGGACTACGAGCAGTACTTC.

The chain couples TRBV28 to TRBJ2-3; TRBD2 matches 7 bases. The CDR3 totals 16 residues. After removal of 6 bases from V and 2 bases from J, the junction contained 11 bases not matched to a gene. Germline values: CDR1 MDHEN, CDR2 SYDVKM. CDR3 protein: CASRPDLAEYTDTQYF. The CDR3 DNA reads as TGTGCCAGCAGGCCGGACCTAGCGGAGTACACAGATACGCAGTATTTT.

The J gene is TRBJ2-1, the V gene TRBV29-1, with 13 bases matching TRBD2. Germline V lookup: CDR1 SQVTM, CDR2 ANQGSEA. This CDR3 comprises 14 residues. Germline trimming cut 4 bases from V and 6 bases from J; bases unmatched to any gene: 3. The CDR3 protein is CSVAGLAGVNEQFF. As DNA, the CDR3 is TGCAGCGTTGCCGGACTAGCGGGAGTCAATGAGCAGTTCTTC.

The V and J genes are TRBV4-2 and TRBJ2-1, with unresolved D. CDR1 is LGHNA and CDR2 is YNFKEQ in the germline V gene. The CDR3 loop spans 18 amino acids. The V and J ends lost 2 bases and 2 bases respectively, with 19 bases between them. CDR3 amino acids: CASSQCQVHHIPYNEQFF. Written as DNA, the CDR3 is TGTGCCAGCAGCCAATGTCAGGTCCATCATATTCCCTACAATGAGCAGTTCTTC.

The rearrangement links TRBV27 to TRBJ2-1; D may be TRBD2 (6 bases). This CDR3 is built from 15 residues. The V gene's germline CDR1 is MNHEY and CDR2 SMNVEV (reference sequence). Trimming shortened V by 5 bases and J by 3 bases, and 14 bases separated the two germline ends. The CDR3 bases are TGTGCCAGCAGTCCACGATCCGGGAGCTACAATGAGCAGTTCTTC. This gives the protein CASSPRSGSYNEQFF.

The chain employs TRBV7-9 and TRBJ1-1; 9 nucleotides align to TRBD1. This CDR3 is built from 15 residues. The germline V gene has CDR1 SEHNR and CDR2 FQNEAQ (reference sequence). V was pared by 7 bases and J by 7 bases, with 13 bases of the junction left unmatched. The CDR3 loop reads CASNPLTGGPGEAFF. Written as DNA, the CDR3 is TGTGCCAGCAACCCATTAACAGGGGGCCCGGGTGAAGCTTTCTTT.

The V and J genes are TRBV5-1 and TRBJ2-1; 7 bases agree with TRBD2. Germline V gene lookup returns CDR1 SGHRS and CDR2 YFSETQ. With V trimmed by 1 base and J by 9 bases, 13 bases remained unmatched. The CDR3 spans 16 residues. In DNA, the CDR3 is TGCGCCAGCAGCTTGTGGCGGGAGCGCCCACTCAGTGAGCAGTTCTTC. Protein: CASSLWRERPLSEQFF.

The rearrangement joins TRBV5-6 to TRBJ2-7; D is perhaps TRBD1 (5 bases). The CDR3 is made up of 12 amino acids. CDR1 and CDR2 from the germline V gene are SGHDT and YYEEEE. The germline V and J ends were trimmed by 0 bases and 6 bases, with 7 bases remaining between them. The DNA for the CDR3 is TGTGCCAGCAGCTTGGAAAGGGGCGAGCAGTACTTC. Amino acid sequence: CASSLERGEQYF.

The chain is built from TRBV7-9 and TRBJ1-5, with D perhaps matching TRBD1 (6 bases). The CDR3 loop spans 14 amino acids. From germline, CDR1 is SEHNR and CDR2 FQNEAQ (reference sequence). Trimming stripped 3 bases from V and 6 bases from J, with 12 bases between. In DNA, the CDR3 is TGTGCCAGCAGCTTCGGGGGGCCGGCTCAGCCCCAGCATTTT. It is translated as CASSFGGPAQPQHF.

The genes are TRBV9 and TRBJ2-1; no definite D call. This CDR3 spans 14 amino acids. Germline CDR1 reads SGDLS; CDR2 reads YYNGEE. The V end lost 4 bases, the J end lost 2 bases, and 10 bases lay between the germline ends. Written as DNA, the CDR3 is TGTGCCAGCAGCCCCCGAAGCGCCTACAATGAGCAGTTCTTC. It yields the protein CASSPRSAYNEQFF.

In its sample, this clone was seen once. V gene TRBV15 combines with J gene TRBJ2-1, with D maybe TRBD2 (6 bases). V lost 4 bases and J lost 3, with 13 bases in between. The CDR3 loop spans 15 amino acids. Germline assignment: CDR1 LNHNV and CDR2 YYDKDF (reference sequence). In DNA, the CDR3 is TGTGCCACCAGCACCGCAGGAGCGGGCTACAATGAGCAGTTCTTC. Translated, it gives CATSTAGAGYNEQFF. Together with reference TRBV15 and TRBJ2-1, the CDR3 gives the full variable domain: DAMVIQNPRYQVTQFGKPVTLSCSQTLNHNVMYWYQQKSSQAPKLLFHYYDKDFNNEADTPDNFQSRRPNTSFCFLDIRSPGLGDTAMYLCATSTAGAGYNEQFFGPGTRLTVL.

The chain is built from TRBV30 and TRBJ2-2; the D is unclear. The V gene's germline CDR1 is GTSNPN and CDR2 SVGIG (reference sequence). Trimming cost V 2 bases and J 7 bases, with 11 bases left between them. This CDR3 comprises 13 residues. CDR3 residues: CAWSNSFCGELFF. The CDR3, as DNA: TGTGCCTGGAGTAACTCCTTTTGCGGGGAGCTGTTTTTT. The complete variable domain, with remaining parts taken from reference TRBV30 and TRBJ2-2, reads SQTIHQWPATLVQPVGSPLSLECTVEGTSNPNLYWYRQAAGRGLQLLFYSVGIGQISSEVPQNLSASRPQDRQFILSSKKLLLSDSGFYLCAWSNSFCGELFFGEGSRLTVL.

J is TRBJ2-3 and V is TRBV7-6; TRBD2 matches 12 bases. Germline trimming cut 4 bases from V and 5 bases from J; bases unmatched to any gene: 1. This CDR3 spans 14 amino acids. Germline values: CDR1 SGHVS, CDR2 FNYEAQ. This CDR3 is CASSWTSGKDTQYF. The CDR3 coding sequence is TGTGCCAGCAGCTGGACTAGCGGGAAAGATACGCAGTATTTT. Using reference TRBV7-6 and TRBJ2-3 for the parts outside the CDR3, the full variable domain is GAGVSQSPRYKVTKRGQDVALRCDPISGHVSLYWYRQALGQGPEFLTYFNYEAQQDKSGLPNDRFSAERPEGSISTLTIQRTEQRDSAMYRCASSWTSGKDTQYFGPGTRLTVL.

The chain links TRBV13 to TRBJ2-5; the D gene is possibly TRBD2 (5 bases). The germline CDR1 and CDR2 sequences are PRHDT and FYEKMQ (reference sequence). CDR3 size: 13 residues. V lost 1 base to trimming and J lost 5 bases, with 8 bases between them. CDR3 protein: CASSLVRGETQYF. The DNA for the CDR3 is TGTGCCAGCAGCTTAGTTCGAGGGGAGACCCAGTACTTC.

V gene TRBV28 combines with J gene TRBJ1-1, with 9 bases aligning to TRBD1. The germline V gene encodes CDR1 MDHEN and CDR2 SYDVKM. V trimming: 5 bases; J trimming: 2 bases; junction bases outside the gene matches: 6. The CDR3 consists of 15 residues. The CDR3 DNA is TGTGCCAGCAGTCCTCACAGGGGGCTTAACACTGAAGCTTTCTTT. As protein: CASSPHRGLNTEAFF.

The V gene is TRBV5-1, the J gene TRBJ2-7, with D uncertain. The CDR3 extends over 13 amino acids. Germline assignment: CDR1 SGHRS and CDR2 YFSETQ. The ends were cut back, 2 bases at V and 3 bases at J, with 9 bases in the middle. This CDR3 reads CASSFGSFYEQYF. CDR3 bases: TGCGCCAGCAGCTTTGGCAGTTTCTACGAGCAGTACTTC.